The entry below gives a single TCR beta chain sequence along with its context. The antigen it binds to is not known. No quality values exist for individual bases; no much larger clone is one base distant. The immunoSEQ Assay, a bias-controlled multiplex PCR, was used to amplify TCRbeta CDR3 regions from genomic DNA. As for how the authors treated the data: Within the assay, amplification of reference gene primers was used to estimate how many nucleated cells each sample contained. To quantify the absolute abundance of each unique TCRbeta CDR3 rearrangement, sequence reads were collapsed and filtered. Productive Simpson clonality was computed per sample as the square root of Simpson's diversity index over productive rearrangements. This is the immuneACCESS table as TCRdb keeps it, with only in-frame sequences that have V and J called. A part of the clones is gone; compared with another copy, unresolved V genes explain less than half, and the rest is unexplained. For V, J and clone size, that table is used; D and trimming come from the DNA. The sample data list approximately 250,000 clones, and approximately 90% of these were observed just once. The top ten constitute over 4% of the sample.

Participants in the prospective study were enrolled through a virtual design, were aged about 18 to 90 years, and lived in roughly 24 United States geographic areas. In the prospective study, participants were assigned to cohorts based on the clinical history participants reported in a screening survey and a study questionnaire. Mobile phlebotomists in the prospective study collected whole blood, serum and a nasopharyngeal or oropharyngeal swab from every participant. Participants in the prospective study had the option to provide additional blood draws and questionnaires over a roughly two-month period. Before DNA extraction, prospective study blood samples were shipped either frozen or at room temperature. These data come from a study of blood T cell repertoires in COVID-19 (dated by TCRdb to 2019 to 2021). A note on the overall study: The collaborator samples originated in the United States, Italy and Spain and spanned the acute and convalescent phases of COVID-19. The prospective study material was composed of cDNA or gDNA derived from T cells, B-cell-depleted T cells, or PBMCs. Subjects who had been exposed to COVID-19, were actively infected with it, or had recovered from it provided the deeply sampled blood TCRbeta repertoires that made up the dataset. The repertoires were made available in a free public database intended to serve as a resource for research on the immune response to SARS-CoV-2. The samples were drawn from the first 160 participants of the ongoing ImmuneRACE study and from 950 to 1,500 subjects provided by 6 global collaborators. The sample metadata nearly always contained a de-identified subject ID, COVID-19 status, age in years and sex. HLA class I and class II types, where available, came from metadata supplied by the sample provider rather than from assay-based typing.

Unmatched junction bases come to 5, with V trimmed by 5 bases and J by 5 bases. The germline V gene sets CDR1 to MNHEY and CDR2 to SVGEGT. Taken from cysteine to phenylalanine, the CDR3 has 13 residues. This entry keeps only the CDR3 DNA: 39 bases, framed from base 1. Overall study outcomes, separate from this receptor: The quantity of clinical and demographic metadata differed by source and by participant and was supplied without curation.

The clonotype originates from a woman aged 30 to 39 with acute COVID-19. The sequence is built from TRBV6-2 or TRBV6-3 and TRBJ1-2; TRBD1 fits 7 bases in the junction. The sequencing input was PBMCs or T cells enriched from blood (not recorded which). The nucleotide sequence is TGTGCCAGCAGTCCGACAGGGATTTATGGCTACACCTTC. The resulting protein is CASSPTGIYGYTF.